A single sample gave rise to the 32 T cell receptor beta chains below, sequenced in a study of blood T cells in healthy people across ages. A second PCR, run for roughly 7 to 12 cycles, used a sample-barcoded 5' primer plus a J-beta primer mix. MiXCR was run by TCRdb on the 5' RACE reads, yielding one entry per CDR3 protein. The data contain about 1.8 million distinct CDR3 sequences, approximately 50% of them singletons. Material for sequencing was blood. These receptors were obtained from a woman aged 40 to 49 in good health.

This rearrangement joins TRBV27 to TRBJ1-4; 8 bases match TRBD1. The CDR3 extends over 14 amino acids. Germline lookup yields CDR1 MNHEY and CDR2 SMNVEV (reference sequence). The trim removed 6 bases at V and 7 bases at J, leaving 7 bases unmatched. CDR3 region: CASSPTGAFEKLFF. CDR3 in DNA: TGTGCCAGCAGCCCGACAGGGGCCTTTGAAAAACTGTTTTTT.

The chain carries TRBV11-2 and TRBJ2-7; D unresolved. V dropped 0 bases and J dropped 2 bases, with 8 bases sitting between them. The CDR3 is 14 residues long. Germline V gives CDR1 SGHAT, CDR2 FQNNGV. The CDR3 DNA follows: TGTGCCAGCAGCTTAGAGGCAGCTCCCTACGAGCAGTACTTC. As protein: CASSLEAAPYEQYF.

The chain combines TRBV14 with TRBJ1-2; D not resolved. This CDR3 contains 12 residues. V lost 4 bases and J lost 4, with 7 bases in between. Germline CDR1 reads SGHDN; CDR2 reads FVKESK. The CDR3 region is CASSRSFYGYTF. CDR3 bases: TGTGCCAGCAGCCGGTCGTTCTATGGCTACACCTTC.

This clonotype was detected only a few times. V is TRBV15 and J is TRBJ2-7; D perhaps matches TRBD2 (6 bases). CDR3 length: 12 residues. Trimming pared 3 bases from V and 6 bases from J, leaving 9 bases between. Germline CDR1 reads LNHNV; CDR2 reads YYDKDF (reference sequence). CDR3 in amino acids: CATSREGLEQYF. The CDR3 region has the DNA TGTGCCACCAGCAGGGAGGGTCTCGAGCAGTACTTC.

The chain employs TRBV29-1 and TRBJ2-7, with 10 bases that match TRBD1. The germline V gene encodes CDR1 SQVTM and CDR2 ANQGSEA. Trimming at V came to 3 bases and at J to 4 bases, leaving 21 bases not matched to a gene. The CDR3 has 19 amino acids. CDR3 region: CSVEDPDRGARGGTYEQYF. CDR3 nucleotides: TGCAGCGTTGAGGACCCGGACAGGGGGGCACGTGGGGGGACTTACGAGCAGTACTTC.

The rearrangement joins TRBV27 to TRBJ2-5; 9 nucleotides match TRBD1. Per the germline V gene, CDR1 is MNHEY and CDR2 is SMNVEV (reference sequence). V was clipped by 3 bases and J by 13 bases; unmatched bases: 18. The CDR3 length is 16 residues. The CDR3 coding sequence is TGTGCCAGCAGTTTTGAGCCCGGGACAGGGCCCGACGAGCGGTACTTC. It specifies CASSFEPGTGPDERYF.

This sequence joins TRBV4-3 and TRBJ2-5; 9 nucleotides agree with TRBD2. This CDR3 region has 16 residues. V lost 6 bases and J lost 4; bases outside the gene matches: 12. CDR1 is LGHNA and CDR2 is YSLEER in the germline V gene. The CDR3 protein is CASSFLGTSIRETQYF. In DNA form, the CDR3 reads TGCGCCAGCAGTTTTTTGGGGACTAGCATACGAGAGACCCAGTACTTC.

This clonotype was seen a handful of times. The chain links TRBV7-2 to TRBJ2-3, with D perhaps TRBD2 (5 bases). V was pared by 2 bases and J by 0 bases, with 12 bases between. There are 16 residues in the CDR3. Germline V gene lookup returns CDR1 SGHTA and CDR2 FQGNSA. The CDR3 loop reads CASSLSPGSSTDTQYF. In nucleotides, the CDR3 is TGTGCCAGCAGCTTAAGTCCGGGATCGAGCACAGATACGCAGTATTTT.

V and J are TRBV28 and TRBJ2-1; 15 bases are a match to TRBD2. This CDR3 contains 20 residues. V shed 3 bases, J shed 2 bases, and the junction held 11 bases outside the gene matches. Germline V gives CDR1 MDHEN, CDR2 SYDVKM. The CDR3 sequence is CASSFPRTSGGGAPYNEQFF. As DNA, the CDR3 is TGTGCCAGCAGTTTCCCTCGGACTAGCGGGGGGGGAGCACCCTACAATGAGCAGTTCTTC.

This chain uses TRBV6-1 with TRBJ2-1; 13 nucleotides agree with TRBD2. CDR3 length: 16 residues. V was pared by 4 bases and J by 6 bases, with 6 bases of the junction left unmatched. Germline-derived CDR1 and CDR2 are MNHNS and SASEGT. This CDR3 is CASSGTSGGASNEQFF. In DNA, the CDR3 is TGTGCCAGCAGTGGCACTAGCGGGGGGGCGTCCAATGAGCAGTTCTTC.

This clonotype was found a few times. The genes are TRBV25-1 and TRBJ2-7; no firm D call. Trimming left V 2 bases short and J 1 base short, with 12 bases between. The CDR3 covers 15 residues. Germline V gives CDR1 MGHDK, CDR2 SYGVNS. Written as DNA, the CDR3 is TGTGCCAGCAGTGAAACCGATGGGTTTTCCTACGAGCAGTACTTC. This translates into CASSETDGFSYEQYF.

The V call is TRBV20-1, the J call TRBJ2-7, with TRBD2 matching over 7 bases. The germline V gene encodes CDR1 DFQATT and CDR2 SNEGSKA (reference sequence). The CDR3 has 15 residues. V trimming: 5 bases; J trimming: 6 bases; junction bases outside the gene matches: 16. The CDR3 DNA follows: TGCAGTGCTGGGCCTTCTAGCGGCCTGACCGGCGAGCAGTACTTC. This translates into CSAGPSSGLTGEQYF.

The genes are TRBV27 and TRBJ2-5; maybe TRBD1 (6 bases). Per germline, CDR1 MNHEY and CDR2 SMNVEV (reference sequence). The CDR3 consists of 17 residues. Deletions cut 0 bases from V and 3 bases from J, with 17 bases between. As DNA, the CDR3 is TGTGCCAGCAGTTTATCTAGTCGGGCAGGGGAAGAAGAGACCCAGTACTTC. Translated: CASSLSSRAGEEETQYF.

The J gene is TRBJ1-1, the V gene TRBV29-1; weak D call: TRBD1 (6 bases). From germline, CDR1 is SQVTM and CDR2 ANQGSEA. The CDR3 has 13 amino acids. The V and J ends lost 4 bases and 4 bases respectively, with 13 bases between them. Written as DNA, the CDR3 is TGCAGCGTTGTGGGGGGCGAGGGCACTGAAGCTTTCTTT. Protein: CSVVGGEGTEAFF.

The chain carries TRBV20-1 and TRBJ2-4; either TRBD1 or TRBD2 may fit D (5 bases each). The V and J ends lost 6 bases and 1 base respectively, with 13 bases between them. CDR3 length: 14 amino acids. The germline CDR1 and CDR2 sequences are DFQATT and SNEGSKA (reference sequence). The CDR3 here is CSANGWGAKNIQYF. For the CDR3, the DNA is TGCAGTGCCAATGGATGGGGGGCCAAAAACATTCAGTACTTC.

This clonotype was observed a few times. The V gene is TRBV20-1, the J gene TRBJ2-1; weak D call: TRBD2 (6 bases). Trimming cost V 8 bases and J 5 bases, with 25 bases left between them. Looked up from germline, CDR1 is DFQATT and CDR2 is SNEGSKA (reference sequence). The CDR3 has 16 residues. This chain's CDR3 is CSSAQIDFTGDNEQFF. The CDR3, as DNA: TGCAGTTCCGCCCAGATTGATTTCACGGGGGACAATGAGCAGTTCTTC.

For this clonotype: The junction and the germline gene differ at one end; a read error may be behind it. This chain uses TRBV7-9 with TRBJ1-2; 7 bases align to TRBD1. Looked up from germline, CDR1 is SEHNR and CDR2 is FQNEAQ (reference sequence). The CDR3 covers 13 residues. As DNA, the CDR3 is TGTGCCCGCAGGGGGAATACAGGGAGAGGCTACACCTTC. It is translated as CARRGNTGRGYTF.

The chain employs TRBV4-1 and TRBJ2-2; 9 bases fit TRBD2. Germline CDR1 and CDR2: MGHRA and YSYEKL. CDR3 length: 17 amino acids. Unmatched junction bases numbered 2, after V lost 0 bases and J lost 0 bases. CDR3: CASSQDLAGANTGELFF. CDR3 bases: TGCGCCAGCAGCCAAGACTTAGCGGGAGCGAACACCGGGGAGCTGTTTTTT.

CDR3 nucleotides: TGCGCCAGCAGCTCCGGGTGGGGTAGGGGCTACACCTTC. Translating gives CASSSGWGRGYTF. The chain recombines TRBV5-1 with TRBJ1-2, with D unresolved. The V end lost 3 bases, the J end lost 8 bases, and 14 bases lay between the germline ends. The germline CDR1 and CDR2 sequences are SGHRS and YFSETQ. The CDR3 has 13 amino acids. The variable domain in full, completed from reference TRBV5-1 and TRBJ1-2, reads KAGVTQTPRYLIKTRGQQVTLSCSPISGHRSVSWYQQTPGQGLQFLFEYFSETQRNKGNFPGRFSGRQFSNSRSEMNVSTLELGDSALYLCASSSGWGRGYTFGSGTRLTVV.

The chain joins TRBV28 to TRBJ1-1, with D perhaps matching TRBD1 (6 bases). V shed 7 bases and J shed 4 bases, with 10 bases lying between them. The CDR3 has 12 residues. Germline-derived CDR1 and CDR2 are MDHEN and SYDVKM. CDR3 amino acids: CASKGGTTEAFF. The CDR3 DNA sequence: TGTGCCAGCAAGGGGGGGACCACTGAAGCTTTCTTT.

This chain joins TRBV27 and TRBJ2-5, with TRBD1 matching 10 bases. J was trimmed by 5 bases and V by 5 bases; bases with no gene match: 11. CDR3 length: 16 residues. Germline V gene sequence: CDR1 MNHEY, CDR2 SMNVEV (reference sequence). CDR3 DNA: TGTGCCAGCAGTGCATATCCGACAGGGGGCGGGGAGACCCAGTACTTC. This gives the protein CASSAYPTGGGETQYF.

The CDR3 DNA reads TGTGCCAGCAGCTTAGGGAACGGGGCCTACGAGCAGTACTTC. Protein: CASSLGNGAYEQYF. V and J are TRBV7-2 and TRBJ2-7; perhaps TRBD2 as D (5 bases). Germline assignment: CDR1 SGHTA and CDR2 FQGNSA. V was clipped by 1 base and J by 2 bases, with 9 bases between them. This CDR3 is built from 14 residues.

The chain is built from TRBV24-1 and TRBJ2-7; 14 bases are shared with TRBD2. Matching the DNA end better, TRBJ2-5 makes the J call doubtful. The length of the CDR3 is 17 residues. From germline, CDR1 is KGHDR and CDR2 SFDVKD. The CDR3 is CATSDPGLAGGRETQYF. The CDR3 coding sequence is TGTGCCACCAGTGACCCTGGACTAGCGGGGGGACGGGAGACCCAGTACTTC.

The gene calls are TRBV29-1 and TRBJ2-4; D ambiguous. The germline V gene has CDR1 SQVTM and CDR2 ANQGSEA. V was pared by 4 bases and J by 13 bases, with 14 bases between. The CDR3 has 11 amino acids. CDR3 coding DNA: TGCAGCGTTGGGTCGGTCGGTTGGCAGTACTTC. Encoded protein: CSVGSVGWQYF.

The chain recombines TRBV7-2 with TRBJ2-6, with D possibly called TRBD1 or TRBD2 (5 bases each). CDR3 length equals 17 residues. From germline, CDR1 is SGHTA and CDR2 FQGNSA. The germline V and J ends were trimmed by 5 bases and 4 bases, with 18 bases remaining between them. The CDR3 DNA reads TGTGCCAGCAGCCGGGGCCAGGGTCGACGGGGGGCCAACGTCCTGACTTTC. Translated: CASSRGQGRRGANVLTF.

This chain connects TRBV4-1 to TRBJ2-7, with TRBD2 as a possible D gene (6 bases). There are 15 residues in the CDR3. CDR1 and CDR2 from the germline V gene are MGHRA and YSYEKL. V was cut by 1 base and J by 4 bases, with 14 bases left in between. This CDR3 is CASSQVAGRLYEQYF. In DNA, the CDR3 is TGCGCCAGCAGCCAAGTGGCGGGACGGCTTTACGAGCAGTACTTC.

On this clonotype itself: A much larger clone lies a single base off, so this may be a read error. The rearrangement links TRBV29-1 to TRBJ2-7; no reliable D call. Germline lookup yields CDR1 SQVTM and CDR2 ANQGSEA. The CDR3 length is 11 residues. Between the trimmed V and J ends, which lost 4 bases and 3 bases, there was a span of 7 bases. CDR3 residues: CSVGALYEQYF. In DNA, the CDR3 is TGCAGCGTTGGGGCCCTCTACGAGCAGTACTTC.

This clonotype appeared a few times. This sequence joins TRBV20-1 and TRBJ2-1; D is unclear. The CDR3 is 15 amino acids. Per germline, CDR1 DFQATT and CDR2 SNEGSKA (reference sequence). The V gene lost 3 bases and the J gene lost 8 bases, with 20 bases spanning the gap. The CDR3 DNA reads TGCAGTGCTAGGGTTTACGGTAATTGGATCGATGAGCAGTTCTTC. The encoded protein is CSARVYGNWIDEQFF.

This clonotype was counted between two and nine times. The rearrangement uses TRBV27 and TRBJ2-1; 8 bases agree with TRBD2. The V gene end was trimmed by 6 bases and the J gene end by 3 bases; junction bases not matched to a gene: 7. CDR3 length: 15 amino acids. Germline assignment: CDR1 MNHEY and CDR2 SMNVEV (reference sequence). The CDR3 protein is CASSFGGGYYNEQFF. In nucleotides, the CDR3 is TGTGCCAGCAGCTTCGGCGGGGGGTACTACAATGAGCAGTTCTTC.

This clonotype occurred a few times. The chain combines TRBV20-1 with TRBJ2-5; D may be TRBD1 or TRBD2 (5 bases each). This CDR3 contains 14 residues. V was shortened by 5 bases and J by 2 bases, with 15 bases between the two germline ends. The germline V gene has CDR1 DFQATT and CDR2 SNEGSKA (reference sequence). The CDR3 DNA reads as TGCAGTGCTGGGAAGTCGGGACGGCAAGAGACCCAGTACTTC. The encoded protein is CSAGKSGRQETQYF.

DNA of the CDR3: TGTGCCAGCAGCTTGGCCCGGGGACTGATCCAGGGTGAGCAGTTCTTC. It translates to CASSLARGLIQGEQFF. The gene calls are TRBV5-4 and TRBJ2-1, with a weak D call TRBD2 (6 bases). The germline V gene encodes CDR1 SGHNT and CDR2 YYREEE (reference sequence). Trimming removed 0 bases from V and 9 bases from J, with 19 bases in between. The CDR3 is 16 amino acids.

This sequence joins TRBV4-1 and TRBJ2-7; D may correspond to TRBD1 or TRBD2 (5 bases each). The CDR3 sequence is 15 residues long. In germline, CDR1 is MGHRA, CDR2 YSYEKL. Trimming cost V 1 base and J 7 bases, with 17 bases left between them. The CDR3 bases are TGCGCCAGCAGCCAAGCCCTAGTGGGGGTCTATGAGCAGTACTTC. It yields the protein CASSQALVGVYEQYF.